Shown below are 20 T cell receptor beta chains from a single sample sequenced in a study of shared clonotypes between healthy human individuals. The table came from immunoSEQ multiplex PCR; TCRdb's copy has only in-frame clones and leaves some out. Of about 520,000 clones listed, over 70% were seen once; the top ten hold 9.5% to 15%. The sequenced sample was PBMCs. The receptors stem from a woman in her thirties or forties in good health. Some clones in this sample may be carry-over from other donors' samples.

This rearrangement joins TRBV7-9 to TRBJ2-7, with a weak D call TRBD2 (7 bases). The V gene's germline CDR1 is SEHNR and CDR2 FQNEAQ (reference sequence). This CDR3 contains 16 residues. Trimming cost V 1 base and J 6 bases, with 19 bases left between them. CDR3 region: CASSLGGGLAVREQYF. For the CDR3, the DNA is TGTGCCAGCAGCTTAGGGGGGGGCTTGGCGGTACGCGAGCAGTACTTC.

Worth noting for this clone: A far larger clone is just one base off, so this is likely a read error. The chain recombines TRBV4-1 with TRBJ1-3; 11 bases align to TRBD1. This CDR3 spans 16 amino acids. The germline V gene has CDR1 MGHRA and CDR2 YSYEKL. CDR3 sequence reads: CASSLDRGLSGNTTYF. The CDR3 nucleotides read TGCGCCAGCAGCCTGGACAGGGGGCTCTCTGGAAACACCACATATTTT.

The chain combines TRBV4-2 with TRBJ2-1; the D gene is possibly TRBD2 (5 bases). The CDR3 runs 14 residues. Germline V gives CDR1 LGHNA, CDR2 YNFKEQ. The V gene lost 0 bases and the J gene lost 8 bases, with 11 bases spanning the gap. In DNA, the CDR3 is TGTGCCAGCAGCCAAGAGTCTAGCTGGGATGAGCAGTTCTTC. Its translation: CASSQESSWDEQFF.

As concerns this clone: Other DNA sequences in this sample translate to the same CDR3. This chain uses TRBV29-1 with TRBJ1-1, with TRBD1 as a possible D gene (6 bases). The CDR3 consists of 13 residues. Trimming left V 6 bases short and J 0 bases short, with 11 bases between. From germline, CDR1 is SQVTM and CDR2 ANQGSEA. The CDR3, as DNA: TGCAGCGTGTCCAGGGGAGTGAACACTGAAGCTTTCTTT. It encodes CSVSRGVNTEAFF.

This clone appeared once. The chain links TRBV7-2 to TRBJ2-1; D ambiguous. CDR3 size: 12 residues. V was shortened by 2 bases and J by 12 bases, with 11 bases between the two germline ends. Germline loops: CDR1 SGHTA, CDR2 FQGNSA. The chain's CDR3 is CASSLNPSGQFF. CDR3 nucleotides: TGTGCCAGCAGCTTAAACCCGTCCGGGCAGTTCTTC.

The rearrangement joins TRBV5-5 to TRBJ2-2, with TRBD2 as a possible D gene (7 bases). CDR3 length: 15 residues. Germline CDR1 and CDR2: SGHKS and YYEKEE (reference sequence). Deletions cut 3 bases from V and 3 bases from J, with 12 bases between. The CDR3 is CASSWGGSYTGELFF. For the CDR3, the DNA is TGTGCCAGCAGCTGGGGGGGCAGCTACACCGGGGAGCTGTTTTTT.

V is TRBV4-1 and J is TRBJ2-7; TRBD1 is a possible D gene (6 bases). The V end was cut by 1 base, the J end by 3 bases, with 10 bases between. The germline gives CDR1 MGHRA, CDR2 YSYEKL. This CDR3 region has 14 residues. The DNA for the CDR3 is TGCGCCAGCAGCCAAGTGCAGGGGAGCTACGAGCAGTACTTC. Amino acid sequence: CASSQVQGSYEQYF.

The chain has TRBV28 and TRBJ1-3, with 8 nucleotides matching TRBD1. The germline V gene encodes CDR1 MDHEN and CDR2 SYDVKM. V was clipped by 4 bases and J by 4 bases; unmatched bases: 6. The CDR3 totals 15 residues. The CDR3 is CASSSAGGAGNTIYF. CDR3 DNA sequence: TGTGCCAGCAGTTCTGCAGGGGGCGCCGGAAACACCATATATTTT.

The chain carries TRBV6-6 and TRBJ2-7; either TRBD1 or TRBD2 may fit D (5 bases each). CDR3 length equals 14 residues. Trimming pared 2 bases from V and 4 bases from J, leaving 12 bases between. CDR1 is MNHNY, CDR2 SVGAGI, per germline (reference sequence). CDR3 nucleotide sequence: TGTGCCAGCAGTTACGAAGGGTGGGGGTACGAGCAGTACTTC. The encoded protein is CASSYEGWGYEQYF.

For this clone: Other DNA sequences in the same sample also yield this CDR3. V is TRBV29-1 and J is TRBJ1-1; no firm D call. The germline V and J ends were trimmed by 7 bases and 1 base, with 10 bases remaining between them. Germline V gene data show CDR1 as SQVTM and CDR2 as ANQGSEA. This CDR3 contains 12 residues. Here the CDR3 reads CSARPGNTEAFF. CDR3 in DNA: TGCAGCGCCAGACCAGGGAACACTGAAGCTTTCTTT. Variable domain in full (rest from reference TRBV29-1 and TRBJ1-1): SAVISQKPSRDICQRGTSLTIQCQVDSQVTMMFWYRQQPGQSLTLIATANQGSEATYESGFVIDKFPISRPNLTFSTLTVSNMSPEDSSIYLCSARPGNTEAFFGQGTRLTVV.

The J gene is TRBJ1-3, the V gene TRBV29-1; a weak D match, TRBD1 (6 bases). The CDR3 loop spans 13 amino acids. The V end was cut by 7 bases, the J end by 2 bases, with 12 bases between. CDR1 and CDR2 from the germline V gene are SQVTM and ANQGSEA. The CDR3 coding sequence is TGCAGCGCCAGGGGCCTGGCTGGAAACACCATATATTTT. Translating gives CSARGLAGNTIYF.

The chain recombines TRBV7-8 with TRBJ1-1; no reliable D call. Trimming shortened V by 5 bases and J by 2 bases, and 12 bases separated the two germline ends. This CDR3 region has 14 residues. Germline CDR1 SGHVS, CDR2 FQNEAQ. The CDR3: CASSAIVDNTEAFF. CDR3 DNA: TGTGCCAGCAGCGCAATCGTAGATAACACTGAAGCTTTCTTT.

This rearrangement joins TRBV29-1 to TRBJ2-1, with D unresolved. This CDR3 spans 13 amino acids. V shed 7 bases and J shed 0 bases, with 10 bases lying between them. The germline V gene has CDR1 SQVTM and CDR2 ANQGSEA. In nucleotides, the CDR3 is TGCAGCGCTGGCCAGAGCTCCTACAATGAGCAGTTCTTC. Amino acid sequence: CSAGQSSYNEQFF.

The J gene is TRBJ1-3, the V gene TRBV6-4, with D possibly being TRBD1 (6 bases). Germline V gene data show CDR1 as MRHNA and CDR2 as SNTAGT. CDR3 length: 18 amino acids. Trimming pared 4 bases from V and 1 base from J, leaving 20 bases between. The CDR3 nucleotides read TGTGCCAGCAGTGCCCCGGACAGAACAATTGTATCTGGAAACACCATATATTTT. The encoded protein is CASSAPDRTIVSGNTIYF.

The chain is built from TRBV7-8 and TRBJ1-2, with TRBD1 as a possible D gene (5 bases). This CDR3 comprises 13 residues. The V end lost 5 bases, the J end lost 8 bases, and 15 bases lay between the germline ends. CDR1 is SGHVS, CDR2 FQNEAQ, per germline. CDR3 loop: CASSPGTPAGYTF. DNA of the CDR3: TGTGCCAGCAGCCCCGGGACCCCAGCGGGCTACACCTTC. Drawing the rest from reference TRBV7-8 and TRBJ1-2, the complete variable domain is GAGVSQSPRYKVAKRGQDVALRCDPISGHVSLFWYQQALGQGPEFLTYFQNEAQLDKSGLPSDRFFAERPEGSVSTLKIQRTQQEDSAVYLCASSPGTPAGYTFGSGTRLTVV.

The chain has TRBV2 and TRBJ2-5, with a tentative D call TRBD1 (6 bases). Germline lookup yields CDR1 SNHLY and CDR2 FYNNEI. The V end was cut by 2 bases, the J end by 3 bases, with 13 bases between. This CDR3 has 15 residues. The CDR3 loop reads CASSETTGGEETQYF. CDR3 nucleotides: TGTGCCAGCAGTGAAACGACAGGTGGAGAAGAGACCCAGTACTTC.

The V and J genes are TRBV7-8 and TRBJ2-2, with TRBD2 matching over 7 bases. CDR1 SGHVS and CDR2 FQNEAQ come from the germline V gene. This CDR3 comprises 13 residues. J gave up 4 bases and V 8 bases, and 4 bases lay outside the gene matches. This CDR3 reads CASGRASTGELFF. The CDR3, as DNA: TGTGCCAGCGGGAGGGCCAGCACCGGGGAGCTGTTTTTT.

As concerns this clone: A read error may account for a junction end that differs from germline. The gene calls are TRBV18 and TRBJ1-4, with D possibly TRBD1 on 5 matching bases. CDR1 is KGHSH, CDR2 LQKENI, per germline. The CDR3 sequence is 15 residues long. The CDR3 DNA reads TGTGCCATCTCACCAGGCGGGACGGGGGACGAAAAACTGTTTTTT. Residues: CAISPGGTGDEKLFF. The variable domain in full, with the rest retrieved from reference TRBV18 and TRBJ1-4, is NAGVMQNPRHLVRRRGQEARLRCSPMKGHSHVYWYRQLPEEGLKFMVYLQKENIIDESGMPKERFSAEFPKEGPSILRIQQVVRGDSAAYFCAISPGGTGDEKLFFGSGTQLSVL.

This sequence joins TRBV19 and TRBJ2-7, with D possibly TRBD1 on 6 matching bases. The CDR3 consists of 14 residues. V lost 4 bases, J lost 4 bases, and 14 bases lay in between. Germline CDR1 and CDR2: LNHDA and SQIVND (reference sequence). The CDR3 region is CASSTRTALYEQYF. The CDR3 region has the DNA TGTGCCAGTAGTACCCGGACAGCGCTTTACGAGCAGTACTTC.

In regard to this clone: One base away lies a much larger clone, so this may be a sequencing read error. Within the sample, other DNA sequences also encode this same CDR3. The V and J genes are TRBV5-1 and TRBJ2-1; 9 bases agree with TRBD2. CDR3 size: 16 residues. Trimming cost V 0 bases and J 12 bases; bases outside gene matches: 13. Germline V gene sequence: CDR1 SGHRS, CDR2 YFSETQ. The CDR3, as DNA: TGCGCCAGCAGCTTGGTCCCAGCCAGCGGGAGGTTTTCGCAGTTCTTC. It yields the protein CASSLVPASGRFSQFF.